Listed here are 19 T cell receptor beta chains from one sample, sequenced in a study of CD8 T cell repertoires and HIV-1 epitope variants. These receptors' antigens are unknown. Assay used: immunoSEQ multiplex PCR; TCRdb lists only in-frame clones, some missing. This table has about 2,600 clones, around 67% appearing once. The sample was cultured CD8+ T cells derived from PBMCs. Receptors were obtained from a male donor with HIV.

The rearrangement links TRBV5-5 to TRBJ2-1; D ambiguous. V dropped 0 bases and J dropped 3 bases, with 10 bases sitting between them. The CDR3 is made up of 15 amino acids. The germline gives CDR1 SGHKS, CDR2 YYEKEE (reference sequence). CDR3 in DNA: TGTGCCAGCAGCTTGGGGCTCGTGGACTACAATGAGCAGTTCTTC. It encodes CASSLGLVDYNEQFF.

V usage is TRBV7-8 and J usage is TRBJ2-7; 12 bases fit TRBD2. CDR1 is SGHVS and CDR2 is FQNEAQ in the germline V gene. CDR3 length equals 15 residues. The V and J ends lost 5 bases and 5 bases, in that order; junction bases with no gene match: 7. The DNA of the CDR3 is TGTGCCAGCAGCAAGCCGGGACTAGCGGGCGACGAGCAGTACTTC. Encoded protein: CASSKPGLAGDEQYF.

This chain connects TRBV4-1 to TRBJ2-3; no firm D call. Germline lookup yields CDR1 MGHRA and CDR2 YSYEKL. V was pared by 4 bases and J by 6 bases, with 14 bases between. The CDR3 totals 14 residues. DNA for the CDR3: TGCGCCAGCAGCCCCGTTCAGACCGAGGATACGCAGTATTTT. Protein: CASSPVQTEDTQYF.

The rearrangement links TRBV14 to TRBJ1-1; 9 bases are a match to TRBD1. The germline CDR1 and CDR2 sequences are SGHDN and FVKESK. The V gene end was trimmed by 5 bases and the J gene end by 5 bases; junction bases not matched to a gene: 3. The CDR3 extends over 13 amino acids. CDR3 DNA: TGTGCCAGCAGCACAGGGGGCGTAACTGAAGCTTTCTTT. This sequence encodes CASSTGGVTEAFF. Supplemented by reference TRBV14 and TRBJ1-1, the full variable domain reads EAGVTQFPSHSVIEKGQTVTLRCDPISGHDNLYWYRRVMGKEIKFLLHFVKESKQDESGMPNNRFLAERTGGTYSTLKVQPAELEDSGVYFCASSTGGVTEAFFGQGTRLTVV.

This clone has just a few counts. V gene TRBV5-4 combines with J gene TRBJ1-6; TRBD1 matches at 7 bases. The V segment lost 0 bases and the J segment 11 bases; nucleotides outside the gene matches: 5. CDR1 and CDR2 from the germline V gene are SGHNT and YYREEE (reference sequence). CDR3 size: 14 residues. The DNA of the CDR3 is TGTGCCAGCAGCTTGGGGAGGGGGCTAACACCCCTCCACTTT. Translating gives CASSLGRGLTPLHF.

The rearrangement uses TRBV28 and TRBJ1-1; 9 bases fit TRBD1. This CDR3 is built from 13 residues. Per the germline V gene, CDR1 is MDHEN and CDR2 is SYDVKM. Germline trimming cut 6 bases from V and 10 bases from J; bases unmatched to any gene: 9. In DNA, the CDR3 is TGTGCCAGCAGGGAACAGGGGGCGTCGGTAGCTTTCTTT. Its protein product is CASREQGASVAFF.

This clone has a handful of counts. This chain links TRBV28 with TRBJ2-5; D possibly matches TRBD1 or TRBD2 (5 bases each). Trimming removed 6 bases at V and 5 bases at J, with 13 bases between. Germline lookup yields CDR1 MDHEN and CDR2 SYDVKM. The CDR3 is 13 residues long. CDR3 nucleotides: TGTGCCAGCAGCCCCCGGGGCGTGGAGACCCAGTACTTC. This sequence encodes CASSPRGVETQYF.

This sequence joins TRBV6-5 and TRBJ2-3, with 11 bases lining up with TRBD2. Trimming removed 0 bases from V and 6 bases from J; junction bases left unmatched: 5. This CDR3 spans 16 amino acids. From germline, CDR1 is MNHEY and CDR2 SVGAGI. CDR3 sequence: CASSYSLAGGVDTQYF. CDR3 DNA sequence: TGTGCCAGCAGTTACTCGCTAGCGGGAGGTGTGGATACGCAGTATTTT.

CDR3 sequence reads: CASSLTGTDTQYF. As DNA, the CDR3 is TGTGCCAGCAGCTTGACAGGCACAGATACGCAGTATTTT. This chain connects TRBV5-6 to TRBJ2-3; no reliable D call. Looked up from germline, CDR1 is SGHDT and CDR2 is YYEEEE. Between the trimmed V and J ends, which lost 1 base and 1 base, there was a span of 4 bases. The CDR3 spans 13 residues.

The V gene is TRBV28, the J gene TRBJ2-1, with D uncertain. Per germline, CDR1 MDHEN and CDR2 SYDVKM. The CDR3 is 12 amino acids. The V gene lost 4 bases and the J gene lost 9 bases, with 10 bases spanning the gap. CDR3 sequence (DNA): TGTGCCAGCAGTTGGGGTAGTGTTGAGCAGTTCTTC. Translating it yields CASSWGSVEQFF.

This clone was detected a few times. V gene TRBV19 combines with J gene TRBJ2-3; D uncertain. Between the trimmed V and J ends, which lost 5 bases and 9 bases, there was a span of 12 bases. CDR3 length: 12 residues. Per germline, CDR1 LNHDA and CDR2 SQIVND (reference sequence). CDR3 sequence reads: CASSPPSVTQYF. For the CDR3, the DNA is TGTGCCAGTAGTCCCCCCTCGGTAACGCAGTATTTT.

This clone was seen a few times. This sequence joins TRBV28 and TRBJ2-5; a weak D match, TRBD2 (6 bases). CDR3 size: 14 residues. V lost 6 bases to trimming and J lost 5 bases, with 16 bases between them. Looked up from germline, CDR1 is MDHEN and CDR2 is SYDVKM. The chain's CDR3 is CASSRGVVVETQYF. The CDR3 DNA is TGTGCCAGCAGCCGCGGGGTGGTAGTGGAGACCCAGTACTTC.

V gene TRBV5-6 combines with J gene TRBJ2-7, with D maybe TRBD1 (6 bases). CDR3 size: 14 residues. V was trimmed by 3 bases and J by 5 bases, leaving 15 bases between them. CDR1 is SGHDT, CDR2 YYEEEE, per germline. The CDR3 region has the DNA TGTGCCAGCAGCTCCGGCACAGGGCTCAACGAGCAGTACTTC. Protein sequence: CASSSGTGLNEQYF. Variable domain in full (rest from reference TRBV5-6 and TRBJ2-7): DAGVTQSPTHLIKTRGQQVTLRCSPKSGHDTVSWYQQALGQGPQFIFQYYEEEERQRGNFPDRFSGHQFPNYSSELNVNALLLGDSALYLCASSSGTGLNEQYFGPGTRLTVT.

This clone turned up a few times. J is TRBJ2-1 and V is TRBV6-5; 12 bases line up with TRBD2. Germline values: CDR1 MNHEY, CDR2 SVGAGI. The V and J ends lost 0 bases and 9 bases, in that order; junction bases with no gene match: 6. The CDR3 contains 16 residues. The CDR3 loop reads CASSYSPSGGAREQFF. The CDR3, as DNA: TGTGCCAGCAGTTACTCTCCTAGCGGGGGGGCCCGTGAGCAGTTCTTC.

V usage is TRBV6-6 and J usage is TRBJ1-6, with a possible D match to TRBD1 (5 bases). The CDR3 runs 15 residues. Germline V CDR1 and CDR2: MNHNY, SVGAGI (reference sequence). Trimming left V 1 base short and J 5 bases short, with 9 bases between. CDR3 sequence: CASSYWGMDNSPLHF. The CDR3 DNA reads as TGTGCCAGCAGTTACTGGGGGATGGATAATTCACCCCTCCACTTT.

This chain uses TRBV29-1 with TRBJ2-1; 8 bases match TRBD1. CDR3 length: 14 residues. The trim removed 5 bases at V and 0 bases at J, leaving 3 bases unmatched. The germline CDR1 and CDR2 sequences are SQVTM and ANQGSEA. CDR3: CSVSGTGSYNEQFF. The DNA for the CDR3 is TGCAGCGTTTCCGGGACAGGCTCCTACAATGAGCAGTTCTTC.

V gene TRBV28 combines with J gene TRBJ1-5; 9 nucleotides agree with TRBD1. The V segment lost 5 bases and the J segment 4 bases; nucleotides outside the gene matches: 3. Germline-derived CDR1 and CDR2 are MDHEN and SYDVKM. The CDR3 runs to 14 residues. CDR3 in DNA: TGTGCCAGCAGTCTCGGGACAGGGAATCAGCCCCAGCATTTT. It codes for CASSLGTGNQPQHF.

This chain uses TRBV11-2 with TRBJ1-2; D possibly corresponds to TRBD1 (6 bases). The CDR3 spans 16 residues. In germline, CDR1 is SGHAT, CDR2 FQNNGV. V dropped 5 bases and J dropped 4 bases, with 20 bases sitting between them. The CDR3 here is CASSPLGASSVYGYTF. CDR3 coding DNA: TGTGCCAGCAGCCCGTTGGGGGCCTCTAGTGTCTATGGCTACACCTTC.

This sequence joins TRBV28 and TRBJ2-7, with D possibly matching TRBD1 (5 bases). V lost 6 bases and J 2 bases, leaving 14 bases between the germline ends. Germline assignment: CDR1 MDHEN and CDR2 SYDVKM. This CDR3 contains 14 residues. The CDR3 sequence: CASRQGTGTYEQYF. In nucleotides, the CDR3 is TGTGCCAGCAGACAAGGAACAGGAACCTACGAGCAGTACTTC.